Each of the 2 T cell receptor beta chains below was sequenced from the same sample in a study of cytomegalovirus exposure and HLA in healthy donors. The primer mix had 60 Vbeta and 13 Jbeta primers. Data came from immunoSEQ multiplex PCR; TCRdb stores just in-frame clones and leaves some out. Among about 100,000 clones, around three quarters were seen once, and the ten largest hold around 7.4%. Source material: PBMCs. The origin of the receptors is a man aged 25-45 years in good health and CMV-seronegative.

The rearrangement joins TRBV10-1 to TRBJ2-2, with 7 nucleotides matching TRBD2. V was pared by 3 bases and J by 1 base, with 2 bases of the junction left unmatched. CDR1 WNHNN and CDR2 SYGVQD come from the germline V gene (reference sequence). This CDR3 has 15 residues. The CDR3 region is CASSEGGGNTGELFF. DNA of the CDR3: TGCGCCAGCAGTGAAGGCGGGGGGAACACCGGGGAGCTGTTTTTT.

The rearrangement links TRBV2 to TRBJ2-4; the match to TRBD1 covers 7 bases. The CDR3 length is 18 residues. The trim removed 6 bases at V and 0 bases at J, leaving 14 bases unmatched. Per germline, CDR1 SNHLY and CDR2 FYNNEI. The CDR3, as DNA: TGTGCCAGCAGGCCGGGACAGACGGGGACACTAGCCAAAAACATTCAGTACTTC. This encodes CASRPGQTGTLAKNIQYF.